These T cell receptor beta chains were read from a single sample in a study of cytomegalovirus exposure and HLA in healthy donors. The protocol was immunoSEQ multiplex PCR, while the TCRdb copy is restricted to in-frame clones and leaves out a portion. The repertoire includes 110,000 to 150,000 clones, 60% to 75% of them detected once, and roughly 6.6% sits in the top ten. Source material: PBMCs. Receptors were obtained from a man aged 30-40 years in good health and CMV-seronegative. Each CDR3 is given with its conserved first and last residue. The D gene is left open where the match is weak. Clone size is stated in some rows and not others, as once, few, many or a class when expanded.

J gene,D gene,V gene,clone size,CDR3 protein,CDR3 DNA
TRBJ1-6,-,TRBV27,few,CASSPGRRNNSPLHF,TGTGCCAGCAGTCCAGGCAGGAGGAATAATTCACCCCTCCACTTT
TRBJ2-1,TRBD2,TRBV15,-,CATSRGTSGSHLGNEQFF,TGTGCCACCAGCAGAGGGACTAGCGGGAGCCACCTTGGGAATGAGCAGTTCTTC
TRBJ2-3,-,TRBV29-1,-,CSVEKGVEWADTQYF,TGCAGCGTCGAAAAGGGAGTGGAATGGGCAGATACGCAGTATTTT
TRBJ2-1,-,TRBV2,-,CASSPTQAYNEQFF,TGTGCCAGCAGTCCCACTCAGGCTTACAATGAGCAGTTCTTC
TRBJ2-5,-,TRBV7-2,-,CASSLVSSSRQETQYF,TGTGCCAGCAGCTTAGTGAGCTCTTCTCGACAAGAGACCCAGTACTTC
TRBJ2-7,TRBD1,TRBV10-3,-,CAISGQGKPYEQYF,TGTGCCATCTCCGGACAGGGGAAGCCCTACGAGCAGTACTTC
TRBJ2-3,TRBD2,TRBV7-9,-,CASRTLGGSTDTQYF,TGTGCCAGCAGGACGCTGGGGGGGAGCACAGATACGCAGTATTTT
TRBJ2-7,TRBD2,TRBV5-7,-,CASSLGTSGIFGPYEQYF,TGTGCCAGCAGCTTGGGGACTAGCGGGATTTTTGGACCTTACGAGCAGTACTTC
TRBJ2-7,TRBD1,TRBV18,few,CASSPGTGREQYF,TGTGCCAGCTCACCAGGGACAGGGAGAGAGCAGTACTTC
TRBJ2-1,TRBD2,TRBV5-5,-,CASSLVASGRYNEQFF,TGTGCCAGCAGCTTGGTGGCTAGCGGGAGGTACAATGAGCAGTTCTTC
TRBJ2-3,TRBD1,TRBV7-8,-,CASSFRDRDDTQYF,TGTGCCAGCAGCTTCCGGGACAGGGACGATACGCAGTATTTT
TRBJ2-5,-,TRBV5-6,-,CASSHRVPEEETQYF,TGTGCCAGCAGCCACAGGGTGCCCGAAGAGGAGACCCAGTACTTC
TRBJ2-1,-,TRBV14,-,CASSLGRDNEQFF,TGTGCCAGCAGCCTAGGGAGAGACAATGAGCAGTTCTTC
TRBJ1-2,-,TRBV7-2,-,CASSWADYGYTF,TGTGCCAGCAGCTGGGCAGACTATGGCTACACCTTC
TRBJ2-3,TRBD2,TRBV13,-,CASSLSSGTDTQYF,TGTGCCAGCAGCTTGTCTAGCGGAACAGATACGCAGTATTTT
TRBJ1-2,TRBD1,TRBV28,-,CASSQPGTVPYGYTF,TGTGCCAGCAGTCAACCCGGGACAGTCCCCTATGGCTACACCTTC
TRBJ1-1,-,TRBV18,-,CASSPGQITEAFF,TGTGCCAGCTCACCAGGGCAGATCACTGAAGCTTTCTTT
TRBJ2-7,-,TRBV6-5,-,CASSYVGRGYGEQYF,TGTGCCAGCAGTTACGTGGGCCGGGGATATGGTGAGCAGTACTTC
TRBJ1-1,-,TRBV5-4,few,CASSPDTTEAFF,TGTGCCAGCAGCCCAGACACCACTGAAGCTTTCTTT
TRBJ2-3,TRBD2,TRBV5-1,-,CASSSAGLAGVDTQYF,TGCGCCAGCAGCTCGGCGGGACTAGCGGGAGTTGATACGCAGTATTTT
TRBJ1-4,-,TRBV5-6,-,CASSLEAGAPEKLFF,TGTGCCAGCAGCTTGGAAGCAGGGGCCCCTGAAAAACTGTTTTTT
TRBJ2-7,TRBD2,TRBV7-2,few,CASSLRREGEQYF,TGTGCCAGCAGCTTACGGAGGGAGGGCGAGCAGTACTTC
TRBJ2-3,-,TRBV6-5,-,CASSYGGQHSTDTQYF,TGTGCCAGCAGTTACGGCGGACAGCATAGCACAGATACGCAGTATTTT
TRBJ2-7,TRBD1,TRBV28,-,CASSHPRDRGSYEQYF,TGTGCCAGCAGTCACCCCCGGGACAGGGGATCCTACGAGCAGTACTTC
TRBJ1-4,-,TRBV27,-,CASSRGTYEKLFF,TGTGCCAGCAGTCGGGGTACCTATGAAAAACTGTTTTTT
TRBJ1-4,-,TRBV7-8,-,CASSSSRQGEKLFF,TGTGCCAGCAGCTCCTCCAGACAAGGCGAGAAACTGTTTTTT
TRBJ2-1,TRBD2,TRBV29-1,-,CSVVRAGPGLAGGNEQFF,TGCAGCGTTGTAAGAGCTGGTCCGGGACTAGCGGGAGGTAATGAGCAGTTCTTC
TRBJ1-1,TRBD1,TRBV5-1,-,CASSLGTGRTEAFF,TGCGCCAGCAGCTTGGGGACAGGGAGGACTGAAGCTTTCTTT
TRBJ2-2,-,TRBV4-1,-,CASSQESQGWNTGELFF,TGCGCCAGCAGCCAAGAAAGTCAGGGATGGAACACCGGGGAGCTGTTTTTT
TRBJ2-3,-,TRBV19,few,CASNSPQGVGDTQYF,TGTGCCAGTAACAGCCCTCAGGGCGTGGGAGATACGCAGTATTTT
TRBJ2-7,TRBD1,TRBV19,once,CASSIYQGAEQYF,TGTGCCAGTAGTATCTACCAGGGGGCCGAGCAGTACTTC
TRBJ1-3,TRBD1,TRBV5-4,-,CASSSPGGPGNTIYF,TGTGCCAGCAGTTCCCCAGGGGGCCCTGGAAACACCATATATTTT
TRBJ1-2,TRBD1,TRBV11-2,-,CASSKSQGAQDYGYTF,TGTGCCAGCAGCAAATCACAGGGGGCGCAGGACTATGGCTACACCTTC
TRBJ1-4,-,TRBV6-6,-,CASSLGTGLNHEKLFF,TGTGCCAGCAGTTTAGGTACGGGACTAAATCATGAAAAACTGTTTTTT
TRBJ2-7,TRBD2,TRBV25-1,-,CASSFLLAGDTYEQYF,TGTGCCAGCAGCTTCCTACTAGCGGGAGATACCTACGAGCAGTACTTC
TRBJ1-2,TRBD1,TRBV5-1,few,CASSFFLQGALDWNGYTF,TGCGCCAGCAGCTTCTTCTTACAGGGGGCGCTCGATTGGAATGGCTACACCTTC
TRBJ2-7,TRBD1,TRBV2,once,CASSLPGQGSSYEQYF,TGTGCCAGCAGCCTCCCGGGACAGGGGAGCTCCTACGAGCAGTACTTC
TRBJ2-4,-,TRBV5-4,-,CASSGAPSRLEANIQYF,TGTGCCAGCAGTGGGGCCCCGTCTAGACTAGAGGCAAACATTCAGTACTTC
TRBJ1-1,TRBD1,TRBV11-2,once,CASSQDRGQRAFF,TGTGCCAGCAGCCAAGACAGGGGGCAAAGGGCTTTCTTT